This T cell receptor beta chain was found in a study of tissue T cells after allogeneic stem cell transplantation (dated by TCRdb to about 2022). With regard to the full study: Using research autopsies of patients with and without GVHD, plus mouse models of GVHD, the study profiled TCR beta repertoires across many tissues. The human arm was conducted as a prospective observational study, and neither blinding nor randomization was performed. General findings and caveats noted by the study authors: The study did not establish which tissue TCRs were alloreactive or antigen-specific, and some clones may have been host cells that persisted. Blood and spleen T cells captured only a limited portion of the TCR repertoire detected in tissues, in both patients and mice. Only a few T cell clones appeared in more than one patient, yet motif-based clustering showed tissue-specific repertoire signatures that were shared between patients. Within patients, how anatomically similar tissues were was a major factor shaping TCR repertoire composition, regardless of disease or transplant status. Sampling depth was acknowledged as a limitation, and the patient cohort was both small and clinically heterogeneous.

Reading the label with the study, this specimen's time point is: mouse harvest day 7 after allogeneic transplant. Each mouse graft, delivered by tail vein injection, combined 10^6 splenic CD5+ T cells with 10^7 T-cell-depleted bone marrow cells. Mouse GVHD was modeled in a major MHC-mismatch B6 (H2b) into BALB/c (H2d) model, with tissues profiled at day 7 or 14. Mouse tissues and retro-orbital blood were harvested on day 7 or 14 post-transplant using separate sterile tools per animal; livers were flushed beforehand. Before genomic DNA isolation with the DNeasy Blood & Tissue Kit, mouse tissues were minced using razor blades in buffered saline. Points on this clone: Its antigen remains unidentified. Gene names and germline sequences here are all drawn from mouse data. The CDR3 extends 1 residue past the end of the read, so its final part is completed from the germline J gene.

Taken from the germline V gene, the CDR1 and CDR2 loops are LGHNA and YSYQKL. From the cysteine through the phenylalanine, the CDR3 covers 13 amino acids. The DNA covers only part of the CDR3, 36 bases in frame from base 1. Relative to germline, V is 0 bases shorter and J is 1 base shorter, with 2 bases between their ends. Library method: the immunoSEQ multiplex PCR assay. TCRbeta CDR3 sequencing was performed at survey depth by Adaptive Biotechnologies, and CDR3 sequences, V/J genes, productive frequency and template counts were reported. Amplification of TCR beta CDR3 regions was performed from genomic DNA rather than from RNA. For the original study's pipeline: Jensen-Shannon divergence was used to quantify pairwise repertoire overlap between tissues, with a value of 1 indicating complete divergence and a value of 0 indicating identical repertoires. Based on pairwise JSD values, tissues were grouped by single-linkage agglomerative hierarchical clustering, and the results were shown as dendrograms. All patient samples were analyzed with GLIPH2 using simulation_depth 1000, kmer_min_depth 3 and cdr3_length_cutoff 8, and only groups containing more than two unique CDR3s were kept. A standardized tissue-overlap score was calculated by extrapolating Jaccard GLIPH-group overlap across patients to a standard repertoire size of 1000 clones. Linear mixed-effect models, with tissue included as a fixed effect and individual included as a random effect, were used to assess associations of diversity with clinical or experimental variables. The source is immuneACCESS, and TCRdb retained only in-frame sequences with V and J called. Part of the clones is not carried over; for the studies checked, unresolved V genes explain less than half of this, and the remainder is unexplained. Clone size and V and J calls were adopted from that table, with D and trimming inferred from the DNA. In all, the sample holds roughly 7,700 clones, and 40% to 55% of those were seen once. About 2.2% of the sample is in the top ten clones.

The rearranged chain carries TRBV2 and TRBJ2-3, with the D gene call left open. This TCR derives from a female BALB/c mouse given C57BL/6 T cells with graft-versus-host disease after an allogeneic hematopoietic cell transplant. The material sequenced was skin. For the CDR3, the sequence is CASSQEGAETLYF. CDR3 DNA, as far as it was read: TGTGCCAGCAGCCAAGAAGGTGCAGAAACGCTGTAT.